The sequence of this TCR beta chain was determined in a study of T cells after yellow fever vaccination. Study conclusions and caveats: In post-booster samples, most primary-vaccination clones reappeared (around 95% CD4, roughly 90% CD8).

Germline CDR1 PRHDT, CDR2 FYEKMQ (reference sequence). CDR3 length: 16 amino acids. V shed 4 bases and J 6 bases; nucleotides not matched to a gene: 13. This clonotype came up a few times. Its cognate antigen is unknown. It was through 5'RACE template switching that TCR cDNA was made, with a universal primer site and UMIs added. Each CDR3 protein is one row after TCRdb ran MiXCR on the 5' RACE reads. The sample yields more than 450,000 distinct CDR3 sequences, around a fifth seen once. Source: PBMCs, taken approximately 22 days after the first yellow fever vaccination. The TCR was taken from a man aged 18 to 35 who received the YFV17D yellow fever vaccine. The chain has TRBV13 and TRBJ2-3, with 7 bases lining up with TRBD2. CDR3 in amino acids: CASSSAYRTSADTQYF. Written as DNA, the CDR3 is TGTGCCAGCAGCTCCGCATATCGTACTAGCGCCGATACGCAGTATTTT.